What follows are 31 T cell receptor beta chains derived from one specimen sequenced in a study of spatial heterogeneity in lung cancer. Time point described: sample taken at primary tumor resection. Whole-study findings and limits: One measure, the expanded intratumoral alpha and beta TCR count, tracked tumor mutation counts.

A single record per CDR3 protein comes from TCRdb applying MiXCR to the 5' RACE reads. The profile shows 9,000 to 13,000 distinct CDR3 sequences, around an eighth of them singletons. No antigens are known for them. Sequenced here: lung tumor tissue, sampled at surgery. The source is a female donor with early-stage non-small cell lung cancer.

The chain uses TRBV7-2 and TRBJ1-4; D gene unclear. CDR3 length: 13 amino acids. Per germline, CDR1 SGHTA and CDR2 FQGNSA. V was trimmed by 3 bases and J by 0 bases, leaving 2 bases between them. CDR3 amino acids: CASSFSTNEKLFF. The CDR3 nucleotides read TGTGCCAGCAGCTTCTCAACTAATGAAAAACTGTTTTTT. The full variable domain, its missing parts supplied by reference TRBV7-2 and TRBJ1-4, is GAGVSQSPSNKVTEKGKDVELRCDPISGHTALYWYRQSLGQGLEFLIYFQGNSAPDKSGLPSDRFSAERTGGSVSTLTIQRTQQEDSAVYLCASSFSTNEKLFFGSGTQLSVL.

This clonotype came up many times. V and J are TRBV5-6 and TRBJ1-5, with a tentative D call TRBD1 (5 bases). Between the trimmed V and J ends, which lost 4 bases and 3 bases, there was a span of 14 bases. There are 15 residues in the CDR3. Germline CDR1 reads SGHDT; CDR2 reads YYEEEE. CDR3 amino acids: CASSRFTTDNQPQHF. The CDR3 DNA sequence: TGTGCCAGCAGCCGCTTTACGACAGACAATCAGCCCCAGCATTTT.

By sample share, this clonotype is large. This sequence joins TRBV5-1 and TRBJ1-2; 7 bases agree with TRBD1. CDR1 SGHRS and CDR2 YFSETQ come from the germline V gene. Trimming cost V 1 base and J 0 bases; bases outside gene matches: 6. CDR3 length: 16 residues. In DNA, the CDR3 is TGCGCCAGCAGCTTGTACGGGACAGAAGCTAACTATGGCTACACCTTC. This gives the protein CASSLYGTEANYGYTF.

This clonotype was observed at least ten times. The chain couples TRBV7-2 to TRBJ2-1; the D is unclear. From germline, CDR1 is SGHTA and CDR2 FQGNSA. Trimming pared 1 base from V and 7 bases from J, leaving 5 bases between. The CDR3 is 12 amino acids. The CDR3: CASSLVGNEQFF. In DNA, the CDR3 is TGTGCCAGCAGCTTAGTGGGTAATGAGCAGTTCTTC.

The chain is built from TRBV7-2 and TRBJ1-4; maybe TRBD1 (6 bases). This CDR3 spans 15 amino acids. V was cut by 3 bases and J by 8 bases, with 16 bases left in between. Germline CDR1 and CDR2: SGHTA and FQGNSA. The CDR3 reads CASSFNGPGAEKLFF. The CDR3 coding sequence is TGTGCCAGCAGCTTTAACGGGCCAGGGGCGGAAAAACTGTTTTTT.

This clonotype was seen only a few times. The V gene is TRBV20-1, the J gene TRBJ2-7; tentatively, D is TRBD1 (5 bases). This CDR3 is 14 amino acids long. V lost 2 bases to trimming and J lost 3 bases, with 14 bases between them. CDR1 and CDR2 (germline): DFQATT, SNEGSKA (reference sequence). The CDR3 DNA reads as TGCAGTGCTAGATCTTTTGGGGCCAGCTACGAGCAGTACTTC. As protein: CSARSFGASYEQYF.

This clonotype was detected many times. This chain uses TRBV5-1 with TRBJ2-5, with TRBD1 matching over 7 bases. The V gene end was trimmed by 2 bases and the J gene end by 9 bases; junction bases not matched to a gene: 4. The germline gives CDR1 SGHRS, CDR2 YFSETQ. The length of the CDR3 is 12 residues. CDR3 region: CASSLADRAQYF. CDR3 in DNA: TGCGCCAGCAGCTTAGCTGACAGGGCCCAGTACTTC. The whole variable domain, filled in from reference TRBV5-1 and TRBJ2-5, reads KAGVTQTPRYLIKTRGQQVTLSCSPISGHRSVSWYQQTPGQGLQFLFEYFSETQRNKGNFPGRFSGRQFSNSRSEMNVSTLELGDSALYLCASSLADRAQYFGPGTRLLVL.

This clonotype was seen only a few times. This sequence joins TRBV12-3 or TRBV12-4 and TRBJ1-6; 7 bases fit TRBD1. CDR3 length: 14 amino acids. V gave up 5 bases and J gave up 4 bases; unmatched junction bases: 2. CDR3 coding DNA: TGTGCCAGCAGTGAGGGACAGTATAATTCACCCCTCCACTTT. This sequence encodes CASSEGQYNSPLHF.

There are a few counts of this clonotype. This chain uses TRBV2 with TRBJ1-1, with D maybe TRBD1 (5 bases). V dropped 5 bases and J dropped 5 bases, with 15 bases sitting between them. The CDR3 runs to 14 residues. Germline V lookup: CDR1 SNHLY, CDR2 FYNNEI. For the CDR3, the DNA is TGTGCCAGCAGTCGGCAGGGCGGAGGTACTGAAGCTTTCTTT. Protein: CASSRQGGGTEAFF.

This clonotype is medium-sized. The chain joins TRBV6-5 to TRBJ1-6; D is unclear. Germline CDR1 reads MNHEY; CDR2 reads SVGAGI. CDR3 length: 16 residues. Trimming took off 4 bases at V and 0 bases at J, with 10 bases between the two ends. The CDR3: CASSSIRSSYNSPLHF. In DNA form, the CDR3 reads TGTGCCAGCAGTTCTATCAGGAGCTCCTATAATTCACCCCTCCACTTT.

This clonotype is medium-sized. The chain links TRBV20-1 to TRBJ2-7; D unresolved. This CDR3 has 12 residues. V was cut by 0 bases and J by 2 bases, with 5 bases left in between. The germline V gene encodes CDR1 DFQATT and CDR2 SNEGSKA (reference sequence). CDR3 coding DNA: TGCAGTGCTAGAGATTGGACCTACGAGCAGTACTTC. This codes for CSARDWTYEQYF.

This chain joins TRBV10-3 and TRBJ1-6; the match to TRBD1 covers 7 bases. The CDR3 contains 15 residues. Trimming took 4 bases from V and 7 from J; bases not matched to a gene: 7. Germline CDR1 reads ENHRY; CDR2 reads SYGVKD. The CDR3 DNA reads TGTGCCATCAGTGCTCGGGACAGTGGAAATTCACCCCTCCACTTT. It specifies CAISARDSGNSPLHF.

The gene calls are TRBV5-1 and TRBJ2-3, with D possibly called TRBD1 or TRBD2 (5 bases each). This CDR3 has 17 amino acids. V was clipped by 1 base and J by 2 bases, with 17 bases between them. Germline V gene data show CDR1 as SGHRS and CDR2 as YFSETQ. The CDR3 region has the DNA TGCGCCAGCAGCTTGTTCGGGGCCAGGGCCCCCACAGATACGCAGTATTTT. It specifies CASSLFGARAPTDTQYF.

This clonotype has at least ten counts. This sequence joins TRBV19 and TRBJ2-3; 14 nucleotides match TRBD2. V shed 4 bases, J shed 3 bases, and the junction held 12 bases outside the gene matches. Per the germline V gene, CDR1 is LNHDA and CDR2 is SQIVND (reference sequence). The CDR3 is made up of 19 amino acids. The chain's CDR3 is CASSTRPPGLAGETDTQYF. In DNA form, the CDR3 reads TGTGCCAGTAGTACGCGCCCTCCGGGACTAGCGGGAGAGACAGATACGCAGTATTTT.

This clonotype was found many times. The V and J genes are TRBV13 and TRBJ2-2, with TRBD1 matching over 8 bases. This CDR3 is built from 14 residues. The germline gives CDR1 PRHDT, CDR2 FYEKMQ (reference sequence). After removal of 9 bases from V and 2 bases from J, the junction contained 5 bases not matched to a gene. For the CDR3, the DNA is TGTGCCAGTAAAGGACAGGGAAACACCGGGGAGCTGTTTTTT. This encodes CASKGQGNTGELFF.

This clonotype occurred many times. The chain couples TRBV7-2 to TRBJ2-5; no firm D call. V lost 5 bases to trimming and J lost 5 bases, with 12 bases between them. Germline V lookup: CDR1 SGHTA, CDR2 FQGNSA. The CDR3 consists of 13 residues. DNA for the CDR3: TGTGCCAGCAGCCCCTCATTTGCGGAGACCCAGTACTTC. This encodes CASSPSFAETQYF.

This chain uses TRBV5-1 with TRBJ1-1; D gene unclear. Germline V gene data show CDR1 as SGHRS and CDR2 as YFSETQ. Between the trimmed V and J ends, which lost 2 bases and 7 bases, there was a span of 9 bases. The CDR3 consists of 12 residues. CDR3 coding DNA: TGCGCCAGCAGCTTTTCGGGGAGTGAAGCTTTCTTT. Amino acid sequence: CASSFSGSEAFF. Looking up the rest from reference TRBV5-1 and TRBJ1-1 gives the full variable domain: KAGVTQTPRYLIKTRGQQVTLSCSPISGHRSVSWYQQTPGQGLQFLFEYFSETQRNKGNFPGRFSGRQFSNSRSEMNVSTLELGDSALYLCASSFSGSEAFFGQGTRLTVV.

In its sample, this clonotype was seen a few times. The rearrangement links TRBV7-2 to TRBJ2-7; possibly TRBD1 for D (6 bases). From germline, CDR1 is SGHTA and CDR2 FQGNSA. V lost 3 bases to trimming and J lost 5 bases, with 14 bases between them. This CDR3 spans 14 amino acids. The CDR3 DNA follows: TGTGCCAGCAGCTTGGGCAGGGGAAATCACGAGCAGTACTTC. Its protein product is CASSLGRGNHEQYF. The full variable domain, its missing parts supplied by reference TRBV7-2 and TRBJ2-7, is GAGVSQSPSNKVTEKGKDVELRCDPISGHTALYWYRQSLGQGLEFLIYFQGNSAPDKSGLPSDRFSAERTGGSVSTLTIQRTQQEDSAVYLCASSLGRGNHEQYFGPGTRLTVT.

This clonotype was seen repeatedly, ten times or more. The chain is built from TRBV7-9 and TRBJ1-6, with unresolved D. There are 12 residues in the CDR3. Trimming shortened V by 0 bases and J by 10 bases, and 4 bases separated the two germline ends. CDR1 is SEHNR and CDR2 is FQNEAQ in the germline V gene (reference sequence). The CDR3 is CASSLAGSPLHF. CDR3 sequence (DNA): TGTGCCAGCAGCTTAGCCGGGTCACCCCTCCACTTT.

This clonotype rates as medium-sized. This chain connects TRBV5-1 to TRBJ2-5, with unresolved D. The CDR3 is 12 amino acids. V was clipped by 0 bases and J by 5 bases, with 5 bases between them. Germline CDR1 SGHRS, CDR2 YFSETQ. The CDR3 protein is CASSLVGETQYF. The CDR3 region has the DNA TGCGCCAGCAGCTTGGTCGGGGAGACCCAGTACTTC. Complete variable domain (other parts from reference TRBV5-1 and TRBJ2-5): KAGVTQTPRYLIKTRGQQVTLSCSPISGHRSVSWYQQTPGQGLQFLFEYFSETQRNKGNFPGRFSGRQFSNSRSEMNVSTLELGDSALYLCASSLVGETQYFGPGTRLLVL.

About this clonotype itself: One end of the junction varies from germline; a read error may be responsible. The rearrangement uses TRBV4-3 and TRBJ2-7; D gene uncertain. The CDR3 totals 15 residues. Germline CDR1 reads LGHNA; CDR2 reads YSLEER. CDR3 nucleotide sequence: TGCGCCAGCAACCAAGCCAGGCAGGTCTCCTACGAGCAGTACTTC. Translating gives CASNQARQVSYEQYF.

This clonotype was recorded a few times. The V and J genes are TRBV6-2 or TRBV6-3 and TRBJ1-5; the D is unclear. Germline CDR1 reads MNHEY; CDR2 reads SVGEGT. The CDR3 runs to 15 residues. V was clipped by 0 bases and J by 1 base, with 7 bases between them. CDR3 bases: TGTGCCAGCAGTTACTCCCGCAGGAGCAATCAGCCCCAGCATTTT. Its protein is CASSYSRRSNQPQHF.

The gene calls are TRBV4-3 and TRBJ2-6; 7 bases align to TRBD1. The CDR3 covers 16 residues. The junction had 7 bases not matched to a gene; V was cut back by 4 bases and J by 4 bases. Germline-derived CDR1 and CDR2 are LGHNA and YSLEER. The CDR3 region has the DNA TGCGCCAGCAGCCGATCGACAGGGTCAGGGGCCAACGTCCTGACTTTC. Its protein is CASSRSTGSGANVLTF.

This clonotype is termed medium-sized (0.01 to 0.1%). The CDR3 loop reads CAISGQGPFATNEKLFF. The CDR3 region has the DNA TGTGCCATCAGTGGGCAGGGACCGTTTGCAACTAATGAAAAACTGTTTTTT. The V call is TRBV10-3, the J call TRBJ1-4; perhaps TRBD1 as D (5 bases). This CDR3 is 17 amino acids long. V shed 4 bases and J shed 0 bases, with 15 bases lying between them. Germline lookup yields CDR1 ENHRY and CDR2 SYGVKD.

This clonotype was detected many times. V is TRBV12-3 or TRBV12-4 and J is TRBJ1-1; D is uncertain. The CDR3 is made up of 14 amino acids. V lost 4 bases, J lost 1 base, and 10 bases lay in between. DNA of the CDR3: TGTGCCAGCAGTTATGGACGCCCGAACACTGAAGCTTTCTTT. Protein product: CASSYGRPNTEAFF.

This clonotype is medium-sized by share. The chain couples TRBV4-1 to TRBJ2-5, with 7 bases that match TRBD2. The CDR3 length is 15 residues. Germline CDR1 MGHRA, CDR2 YSYEKL. The J segment lost 9 bases and the V segment lost 1 base, leaving 11 bases of the junction unmatched. The CDR3 DNA follows: TGCGCCAGCAGCCAAGCCCAGGGAGGGATTAGGGCCCAGTACTTC. This codes for CASSQAQGGIRAQYF.

This clonotype was found many times. The rearrangement joins TRBV27 to TRBJ1-4, with TRBD1 matching over 8 bases. Germline CDR1 and CDR2: MNHEY and SMNVEV (reference sequence). This CDR3 has 14 amino acids. The V segment lost 5 bases and the J segment 10 bases; nucleotides outside the gene matches: 9. CDR3 DNA: TGTGCCAGCAGTAACTCAGGGGGCGCGGGAAAACTGTTTTTT. Translating gives CASSNSGGAGKLFF.

This clonotype was counted many times. This chain uses TRBV6-2 or TRBV6-3 with TRBJ2-7, with 7 bases that match TRBD1. V was pared by 6 bases and J by 4 bases, with 12 bases of the junction left unmatched. The CDR3 loop spans 15 amino acids. Germline V lookup: CDR1 MNHEY, CDR2 SVGEGT. CDR3 amino acids: CASSFLGTDIYEQYF. The CDR3 bases are TGTGCCAGCAGCTTCCTCGGGACAGACATATACGAGCAGTACTTC.

This clonotype was found a few times. The chain employs TRBV29-1 and TRBJ1-1, with 12 bases aligning to TRBD1. From germline, CDR1 is SQVTM and CDR2 ANQGSEA. The CDR3 length is 16 residues. Germline trimming cut 7 bases from V and 1 base from J; bases unmatched to any gene: 10. The CDR3 region is CSASRGQGARNTEAFF. The CDR3 DNA reads as TGCAGCGCGAGCAGGGGACAGGGGGCCCGGAACACTGAAGCTTTCTTT.

This clonotype came up many times. The V call is TRBV27, the J call TRBJ2-5, with D possibly being TRBD2 (7 bases). CDR3 length: 15 amino acids. The germline V and J ends were trimmed by 6 bases and 4 bases, with 18 bases remaining between them. Germline V gene lookup returns CDR1 MNHEY and CDR2 SMNVEV (reference sequence). The CDR3 here is CASRQPPGGAETQYF. The DNA of the CDR3 is TGTGCCAGCAGACAACCCCCGGGGGGCGCAGAGACCCAGTACTTC.

The rearrangement uses TRBV5-5 and TRBJ2-3; D assignment may be TRBD1 or TRBD2 (5 bases each). Germline CDR1 is SGHKS and CDR2 is YYEKEE (reference sequence). V lost 3 bases to trimming and J lost 0 bases, with 14 bases between them. This CDR3 comprises 16 residues. DNA of the CDR3: TGTGCCAGCAGCTCCCGAGGGGTATCTAGCACAGATACGCAGTATTTT. This sequence encodes CASSSRGVSSTDTQYF.